Below, 16 T cell receptor beta chains from the same sample are listed, as sequenced in a study of cytomegalovirus exposure and HLA in healthy donors. The PCR contained 60 Vbeta and 13 Jbeta primers. Profiling relied on immunoSEQ multiplex PCR, and the TCRdb table lists in-frame clones only, not all of them. The table records about 140,000 clones, about four fifths of them present only once. Sequencing was done on a sample of PBMCs. Receptors were obtained from a man aged 35 to 55 in good health and CMV-seronegative.

As regards this clone: The same CDR3 arises from other DNA sequences in this sample as well. CDR3 sequence reads: CASTPAGPNNSPLHF. DNA of the CDR3: TGTGCCAGCACCCCGGCGGGGCCCAATAATTCACCCCTCCACTTT. This chain uses TRBV6-5 with TRBJ1-6; weak D call: TRBD1 (5 bases). V lost 7 bases to trimming and J lost 5 bases, with 15 bases between them. Germline loops: CDR1 MNHEY, CDR2 SVGAGI. The CDR3 runs to 15 residues.

The V call is TRBV5-6, the J call TRBJ1-5; 11 bases align to TRBD1. The V and J ends lost 2 bases and 5 bases, in that order; junction bases with no gene match: 3. CDR3 size: 15 residues. The germline gives CDR1 SGHDT, CDR2 YYEEEE. CDR3 nucleotide sequence: TGTGCCAGCAGCTTCGGGACAGGGGGGCATCAGCCCCAGCATTTT. Its translation: CASSFGTGGHQPQHF.

V usage is TRBV18 and J usage is TRBJ1-2, with 7 bases that match TRBD1. The CDR3 is made up of 15 amino acids. V gave up 3 bases and J gave up 0 bases; unmatched junction bases: 4. Germline loops: CDR1 KGHSH, CDR2 LQKENI. For the CDR3, the DNA is TGTGCCAGCTCACCGGGACAGCCAACTAACTATGGCTACACCTTC. This gives the protein CASSPGQPTNYGYTF.

The V and J genes are TRBV7-2 and TRBJ2-2; D might be TRBD1 (6 bases). CDR3 length equals 17 residues. Trimming stripped 2 bases from V and 2 bases from J, with 15 bases between. Germline V gene data show CDR1 as SGHTA and CDR2 as FQGNSA. CDR3 sequence (DNA): TGTGCCAGCAGCTTATTTTCAGGGGCGGGTAACACCGGGGAGCTGTTTTTT. This encodes CASSLFSGAGNTGELFF.

V usage is TRBV5-1 and J usage is TRBJ2-5; tentatively, D is TRBD1 (5 bases). V gave up 4 bases and J gave up 1 base, with 8 bases separating them. Germline V CDR1 and CDR2: SGHRS, YFSETQ. This CDR3 region has 13 residues. CDR3 bases: TGCGCCAGCAGCCTTAGGGGCCAAGAGACCCAGTACTTC. Translation: CASSLRGQETQYF.

The V and J genes are TRBV2 and TRBJ2-2, with 10 positions matching TRBD1. The CDR3 length is 18 residues. CDR1 and CDR2 from the germline V gene are SNHLY and FYNNEI. Unmatched junction bases numbered 9, after V lost 1 base and J lost 4 bases. The CDR3 here is CASSEVRQGAVVTGELFF. DNA for the CDR3: TGTGCCAGCAGTGAAGTGCGACAGGGGGCGGTGGTCACCGGGGAGCTGTTTTTT. Full variable domain (missing parts from reference TRBV2 and TRBJ2-2): EPEVTQTPSHQVTQMGQEVILRCVPISNHLYFYWYRQILGQKVEFLVSFYNNEISEKSEIFDDQFSVERPDGSNFTLKIRSTKLEDSAMYFCASSEVRQGAVVTGELFFGEGSRLTVL.

V usage is TRBV5-1 and J usage is TRBJ2-7; possibly TRBD1 for D (6 bases). Germline CDR1 is SGHRS and CDR2 is YFSETQ. V was clipped by 2 bases and J by 0 bases, with 12 bases between them. CDR3 size: 15 residues. For the CDR3, the DNA is TGCGCCAGCAGCTTCCTGGACAGAGCCTCCTACGAGCAGTACTTC. This translates into CASSFLDRASYEQYF.

This clone was detected only once. The chain combines TRBV25-1 with TRBJ2-2, with TRBD1 as a possible D gene (5 bases). The end of the DNA fits TRBJ1-3 better, so the J call may be wrong. Germline loops: CDR1 MGHDK, CDR2 SYGVNS. The CDR3 has 14 residues. The CDR3 reads CATEGSGGRSTIYF. In nucleotides, the CDR3 is TGTGCCACCGAGGGGTCCGGGGGGAGAAGTACCATATATTTT.

CDR3 in amino acids: CASSTGTGNYEQYF. The CDR3 coding sequence is TGTGCCAGCAGCACCGGGACAGGGAACTACGAGCAGTACTTC. The chain uses TRBV2 and TRBJ2-7, with 9 bases aligning to TRBD1. From germline, CDR1 is SNHLY and CDR2 FYNNEI. J lost 3 bases, V lost 6 bases, and 6 bases had no gene match. The CDR3 is made up of 14 amino acids. The full variable domain, completed using reference TRBV2 and TRBJ2-7, is EPEVTQTPSHQVTQMGQEVILRCVPISNHLYFYWYRQILGQKVEFLVSFYNNEISEKSEIFDDQFSVERPDGSNFTLKIRSTKLEDSAMYFCASSTGTGNYEQYFGPGTRLTVT.

The V call is TRBV27, the J call TRBJ2-7; the match to TRBD2 covers 7 bases. Germline loops: CDR1 MNHEY, CDR2 SMNVEV (reference sequence). Losses at the gene ends were 3 bases for V and 5 bases for J; bases not matched to a gene: 7. The CDR3 covers 14 residues. The CDR3 DNA reads as TGTGCCAGCAGTTTCTCGGGGAGGGCCAACGAGCAGTACTTC. Protein: CASSFSGRANEQYF.

The chain joins TRBV7-2 to TRBJ2-3, with TRBD2 identical over 9 bases. Per germline, CDR1 SGHTA and CDR2 FQGNSA. V lost 1 base, J lost 6 bases, and 14 bases stayed unmatched. The CDR3 extends over 18 amino acids. CDR3 protein: CASSLEAAGGIWGDTQYF. DNA for the CDR3: TGTGCCAGCAGCTTAGAAGCGGCGGGGGGGATTTGGGGGGATACGCAGTATTTT.

CDR3 nucleotide sequence: TGTGCCAGCAGACCTGGACAGCTACTCTATGGCTACACCTTC. This encodes CASRPGQLLYGYTF. The chain has TRBV28 and TRBJ1-2, with a possible D match to TRBD1 (6 bases). Germline V gene sequence: CDR1 MDHEN, CDR2 SYDVKM. This CDR3 is 14 amino acids long. V was trimmed by 6 bases and J by 4 bases, leaving 15 bases between them.

The V and J genes are TRBV30 and TRBJ1-1; D uncertain. Trimming left V 0 bases short and J 3 bases short, with 8 bases between. The V gene's germline CDR1 is GTSNPN and CDR2 SVGIG (reference sequence). The CDR3 covers 13 residues. The CDR3 DNA follows: TGTGCCTGGAGTGTACTCAGGTACACTGAAGCTTTCTTT. Protein: CAWSVLRYTEAFF.

This clone was recorded only once. The CDR3 reads CASSPRGREAEQYF. For the CDR3, the DNA is TGTGCCAGCAGCCCTCGGGGTAGGGAGGCCGAGCAGTACTTC. The V call is TRBV2, the J call TRBJ2-7; a weak D match, TRBD2 (6 bases). The germline V gene encodes CDR1 SNHLY and CDR2 FYNNEI. The V gene lost 6 bases and the J gene lost 6 bases, with 18 bases spanning the gap. There are 14 residues in the CDR3. The full variable domain, with the rest looked up from reference TRBV2 and TRBJ2-7, is EPEVTQTPSHQVTQMGQEVILRCVPISNHLYFYWYRQILGQKVEFLVSFYNNEISEKSEIFDDQFSVERPDGSNFTLKIRSTKLEDSAMYFCASSPRGREAEQYFGPGTRLTVT.

The V call is TRBV6-4, the J call TRBJ2-3, with 8 bases lining up with TRBD2. Trimming at V came to 4 bases and at J to 2 bases, leaving 11 bases not matched to a gene. The CDR3 consists of 17 residues. The germline gives CDR1 MRHNA, CDR2 SNTAGT. CDR3 amino acids: CASSASGGPKPTDTQYF. The CDR3, as DNA: TGTGCCAGCAGTGCCAGCGGGGGCCCCAAACCCACAGATACGCAGTATTTT.

J is TRBJ2-7 and V is TRBV6-6; 9 nucleotides agree with TRBD2. Germline-derived CDR1 and CDR2 are MNHNY and SVGAGI (reference sequence). This CDR3 has 16 amino acids. The V segment lost 4 bases and the J segment 6 bases; nucleotides outside the gene matches: 13. The CDR3, as DNA: TGTGCCAGCAGTTCTCAGGCAGCGGGGGGCCCTTCCGAGCAGTACTTC. Translating gives CASSSQAAGGPSEQYF.